These 2 T cell receptor beta chains were all obtained from the same sample, sequenced in a study of blood T cell repertoires in COVID-19. TCRdb keeps only in-frame clones here, not all; method: immunoSEQ multiplex PCR. The sample contains over 200,000 clones, 86% of which appear only once. Source material: PBMCs or T cells enriched from blood (not recorded which). These receptors originate from a woman aged 45-60 years in a cohort exposed to, infected with or recovered from COVID-19 (not recorded which).

The chain carries TRBV7-3 and TRBJ2-2; 10 bases map to TRBD1. V lost 5 bases and J lost 2; bases outside the gene matches: 14. CDR1 and CDR2 from the germline V gene are SGHTA and FQGTGA. The CDR3 is made up of 19 amino acids. The CDR3 protein is CASSGGTGEFVGNTGELFF. CDR3 sequence (DNA): TGTGCCAGCAGCGGCGGGACAGGGGAATTTGTGGGTAACACCGGGGAGCTGTTTTTT.

The rearrangement joins TRBV28 to TRBJ2-5; 15 bases agree with TRBD2. Per the germline V gene, CDR1 is MDHEN and CDR2 is SYDVKM. The CDR3 totals 20 residues. The J segment lost 2 bases and the V segment lost 6 bases, leaving 16 bases of the junction unmatched. The CDR3 spells CASSLPGWTSGGEDQETQYF. CDR3 coding DNA: TGTGCCAGCAGCCTCCCGGGATGGACTAGCGGGGGGGAGGATCAAGAGACCCAGTACTTC. The whole variable domain, remainder taken from reference TRBV28 and TRBJ2-5, is DVKVTQSSRYLVKRTGEKVFLECVQDMDHENMFWYRQDPGLGLRLIYFSYDVKMKEKGDIPEGYSVSREKKERFSLILESASTNQTSMYLCASSLPGWTSGGEDQETQYFGPGTRLLVL.